A selection of T cell receptor beta chains follows, all from one sample in a study of blood T cell repertoires in COVID-19. Some clones are missing from TCRdb's copy, which holds only in-frame ones; the method was immunoSEQ multiplex PCR. The profile shows 200,000 to 250,000 clones, roughly 80% of them singletons. Sequenced material: peripheral blood. The receptors were sampled from a woman aged 18-29 years with acute or convalescent COVID-19. Both conserved end residues are part of each CDR3. Each record gives: J gene, V gene, D gene, clone size, CDR3 DNA, CDR3 protein. D genes are given only for firm matches. Not all rows give a size; the values are once, few, many and, for expanded clones, a class.

>TRBJ1-1|TRBV6-5|NA|NA
TGTGCCAGCAGTTACAAGAGGAGGAACACTGAAGCTTTCTTT
CASSYKRRNTEAFF
>TRBJ1-6|TRBV12-5|TRBD1|NA
TGTGCTAGTGGCCGAGGACAGGGAGGATCACCCCTCCACTTT
CASGRGQGGSPLHF
>TRBJ2-3|TRBV15|TRBD1|NA
TGTGCCACCAGTCCGGGGACAGGACCCACAGATACGCAGTATTTT
CATSPGTGPTDTQYF
>TRBJ1-5|TRBV6-6|TRBD1|NA
TGTGCCAGCAGTTCATCGGGACAGGGGGCGAAACAGCCCCAGCATTTT
CASSSSGQGAKQPQHF
>TRBJ1-2|TRBV29-1|TRBD1|NA
TGCAGCGTTGAACCAAAACGGACAGGAAACTATGGCTACACCTTC
CSVEPKRTGNYGYTF
>TRBJ1-6|TRBV28|NA|NA
TGTGCCAGCAGTTTCGGGGGGATTTCACCCCTCCACTTT
CASSFGGISPLHF
>TRBJ2-1|TRBV4-3|NA|NA
TGCGCCAGCAGCGAGAGGTTGACGGACTTAAATTACAATGAGCAGTTCTTC
CASSERLTDLNYNEQFF
>TRBJ2-6|TRBV19|NA|NA
TGTGCCAGTAGTATGGGCCGGAGGAATGGGGCCAACGTCCTGACTTTC
CASSMGRRNGANVLTF
>TRBJ1-1|TRBV18|NA|once
TGTGCCAGCTCAATACAGGGAGAGAACACTGAAGCTTTCTTT
CASSIQGENTEAFF
>TRBJ2-1|TRBV11-3|NA|NA
TGTGCCAGCAGCTTAGGGCCGTCGGGAGGGGGCTTTCAAAGTGAGCAGTTCTTC
CASSLGPSGGGFQSEQFF
>TRBJ1-1|TRBV2|NA|few
TGTGCCAGCAGTGTCTACACTGAAGCTTTCTTT
CASSVYTEAFF
>TRBJ2-7|TRBV7-9|NA|once
TGTGCCAGCAGCTCCTATCGAGAACCCTACGAGCAGTACTTC
CASSSYREPYEQYF
>TRBJ2-2|TRBV27|TRBD1|NA
TGTGCCAGCAGCCGTAAACTCGGACAGGGTGGATCCGGGGAGCTGTTTTTT
CASSRKLGQGGSGELFF
>TRBJ2-5|TRBV7-9|NA|once
TGTGCCAGCGCGGAGGACGGGGGAGGGACCCAGTACTTC
CASAEDGGGTQYF
>TRBJ2-5|TRBV9|TRBD2|NA
TGTGCCAGCAGCGTAGGACTAGCGGGAGTCGGGGAGACCCAGTACTTC
CASSVGLAGVGETQYF
>TRBJ1-5|TRBV6-5|TRBD1|NA
TGTGCCAGCAGCTCCTCAGGGGGCGCGGGTCAGCCCCAGCATTTT
CASSSSGGAGQPQHF
>TRBJ1-1|TRBV18|NA|few
TGTGCCAGCTCACCGCGGGGGGAAAACACTGAAGCTTTCTTT
CASSPRGENTEAFF
>TRBJ2-1|TRBV9|NA|few
TGTGCCAGCAGCGTTTATTTCGGTGGGGCGGATGACAATGAGCAGTTCTTC
CASSVYFGGADDNEQFF
>TRBJ1-2|TRBV10-3|NA|NA
TGTGCCATCAGTGAGGGAAGATGGGGGCGCAACTATGGCTACACCTTC
CAISEGRWGRNYGYTF
>TRBJ2-3|TRBV7-3|NA|once
TGTGCCAGCAGCTTATCTAGGGCTCAGGGGCAGTATTTT
CASSLSRAQGQYF
>TRBJ2-5|TRBV5-1|NA|once
TGCGCCAGCTACAACGACAGGCAAGAGACCCAGTACTTC
CASYNDRQETQYF
>TRBJ1-2|TRBV12-3/TRBV12-4|NA|NA
TGTGCCAGCAGTTTGGTAGCCACCTATGGCTACACCTTC
CASSLVATYGYTF
>TRBJ1-4|TRBV24-1|NA|once
TGTGCCACCAAGAGGACACCGAATAATGAAAAACTGTTTTTT
CATKRTPNNEKLFF
>TRBJ1-2|TRBV30|NA|NA
TGTGCCTGGAGTGAGAGGGTCTATGGCTACACCTTC
CAWSERVYGYTF
>TRBJ1-1|TRBV7-3|NA|NA
TGTGCCAGCAGCTTAAACTCGAACACTGAAGCTTTCTTT
CASSLNSNTEAFF
>TRBJ2-3|TRBV9|TRBD2|NA
TGTGCCAGCAGCGTGGCCCCAACTAGCGGGGCTAGCACAGATACGCAGTATTTT
CASSVAPTSGASTDTQYF
>TRBJ2-7|TRBV20-1|TRBD2|NA
TGCAGTGCTAGTCTGACTAGCGACTCCTACGAGCAGTACTTC
CSASLTSDSYEQYF
>TRBJ2-7|TRBV7-2|TRBD1|NA
TGTGCCAGCAGCTTTCACAGGGACAGGGGGTACGAGCAGTACTTC
CASSFHRDRGYEQYF
>TRBJ2-2|TRBV6-4|TRBD2|NA
TGTGCCAGCAGTGAAAGCGGGAGGGACACCGGGGAGCTGTTTTTT
CASSESGRDTGELFF
>TRBJ1-1|TRBV11-2|NA|NA
TGTGCCAGCAGCTTATCATCGAACAACTGGGGGACAAACACTGAAGCTTTCTTT
CASSLSSNNWGTNTEAFF
>TRBJ2-2|TRBV25-1|NA|NA
TGTGCCAGCAGTGACGCGGGGCCAGTCCCGGAGCTGTTTTTT
CASSDAGPVPELFF
>TRBJ1-6|TRBV9|NA|NA
TGTGCCAGCAGTCTTCCAGGGTGGAATTCACCCCTCCACTTT
CASSLPGWNSPLHF
>TRBJ1-1|TRBV7-2|NA|NA
TGTGCCAGCAGCGCCACAGGGTTTGGGAACACTGAAGCTTTCTTT
CASSATGFGNTEAFF
>TRBJ2-7|TRBV19|TRBD2|NA
TGTGCCAGTAGAAGCCGCGCTAGCGGGAGGTCCTACGAGCAGTACTTC
CASRSRASGRSYEQYF
>TRBJ2-1|TRBV2|TRBD2|NA
TGTGCCAGTAGCGGGGACTCCTACAATGAGCAGTTCTTC
CASSGDSYNEQFF
>TRBJ2-1|TRBV28|TRBD2|NA
TGTGCCGCATCTAGCGGCCAACGGTACAATGAGCAGTTCTTC
CAASSGQRYNEQFF
>TRBJ1-2|TRBV12-5|TRBD1|NA
TGTGCTAGTGGTTTGGGAGGGGTGGGGACAGGAAACTATGGCTACACCTTC
CASGLGGVGTGNYGYTF
>TRBJ1-5|TRBV11-2|NA|NA
TGTGCCAGCAGCCGCGAGGCGGCCCTCAATCAGCCCCAGCATTTT
CASSREAALNQPQHF
>TRBJ2-6|TRBV4-2|NA|NA
TGTGCCAGCAGCCAAGAAGTACAAATTGGGGCCAACGTCCTGACTTTC
CASSQEVQIGANVLTF
>TRBJ2-7|TRBV28|NA|few
TGTGCCAGCACCTCGGCAGGGGTCTATCGCGAGCAGTACTTC
CASTSAGVYREQYF
>TRBJ2-7|TRBV7-2|NA|NA
TGTGCCAGCAGCTTAGGACAGTTATACGAGCAGTACTTC
CASSLGQLYEQYF
>TRBJ2-1|TRBV29-1|NA|NA
TGCAGCGTTCGGTACAGGTGGAATGAGCAGTTCTTC
CSVRYRWNEQFF
>TRBJ1-2|TRBV28|NA|NA
TGTGCCAGCAGTACAGTCCTACCGGGACACGGACCAGCTAACTATGGCTACACCTTC
CASSTVLPGHGPANYGYTF
>TRBJ1-5|TRBV5-6|NA|NA
TGTGCCAGCAGCTTTTCCCTGTTTACGACGACAGCGAGCAATCAGCCCCAGCATTTT
CASSFSLFTTTASNQPQHF
>TRBJ2-7|TRBV27|NA|once
TGTGCCAGCAGTTTGTGGGGGATCGACAGGCAGAGCTCCTACGAGCAGTACTTC
CASSLWGIDRQSSYEQYF
>TRBJ1-4|TRBV6-5|NA|NA
TGTGCCAGCAGAATTGGTTCGGCTAATGAAAAACTGTTTTTT
CASRIGSANEKLFF
>TRBJ2-5|TRBV5-1|TRBD1|NA
TGCGCCAGCAGCTTGAGGGGGCCGAGTTCGGTCCAAGAGACCCAGTACTTC
CASSLRGPSSVQETQYF
>TRBJ2-3|TRBV6-5|TRBD2|NA
TGTGCCAGCAGTCTAGCGGGGCCAAGCACAGATACGCAGTATTTT
CASSLAGPSTDTQYF
>TRBJ2-5|TRBV7-2|NA|NA
TGTGCCAGCAGCTTAGCGCCGGGACTCCGGATACAAGAGACCCAGTACTTC
CASSLAPGLRIQETQYF
>TRBJ1-5|TRBV5-6|NA|few
TGTGCCAGCAGCCGAACAGGGATCAGTCAGCCCCAGCATTTT
CASSRTGISQPQHF
>TRBJ1-1|TRBV7-9|NA|NA
TGTGCCAGCAGCCCCGCCGCAAAAAGGGGCACTGAAGCTTTCTTT
CASSPAAKRGTEAFF
>TRBJ2-7|TRBV2|NA|NA
TGTGCCAGCACGTCGACCGATGGACAACCCTACGAGCAGTACTTC
CASTSTDGQPYEQYF
>TRBJ2-3|TRBV6-2/TRBV6-3|TRBD2|NA
TGTGCCAGCAGCCCCTCTAGCGGGAGGGTCCGATACTCCTTTTTGAGCACAGATACGCAGTATTTT
CASSPSSGRVRYSFLSTDTQYF